Sequencing of this T cell receptor (beta chain) was carried out in a study of T cells after yellow fever vaccination. Study summary: Low-cell-number fractions were prepared with SMART-Seq v4 Ultra Low Input.

TCRdb redid the calling of the 5' RACE reads with MiXCR, one entry per CDR3 protein. The data contain fewer than 85,000 distinct CDR3 sequences, about 7.7% of them singletons. The CDR3 totals 16 residues. In germline, CDR1 is SQVTM, CDR2 ANQGSEA. The ends lost 4 bases at V and 4 bases at J; junction bases unmatched: 11. The V and J genes are TRBV29-1 and TRBJ2-1; 9 positions agree with TRBD2. The sequence derives from a man in his thirties or forties who received the YFV17D yellow fever vaccine. Sequencing was performed on CD8+ T cells sorted from PBMCs, taken on the day of the yellow fever booster vaccination. The CDR3 is CSVGGAGGPAYNEQFF. The CDR3 nucleotides are TGCAGCGTTGGTGGGGCGGGAGGGCCTGCTTACAATGAGCAGTTCTTC.